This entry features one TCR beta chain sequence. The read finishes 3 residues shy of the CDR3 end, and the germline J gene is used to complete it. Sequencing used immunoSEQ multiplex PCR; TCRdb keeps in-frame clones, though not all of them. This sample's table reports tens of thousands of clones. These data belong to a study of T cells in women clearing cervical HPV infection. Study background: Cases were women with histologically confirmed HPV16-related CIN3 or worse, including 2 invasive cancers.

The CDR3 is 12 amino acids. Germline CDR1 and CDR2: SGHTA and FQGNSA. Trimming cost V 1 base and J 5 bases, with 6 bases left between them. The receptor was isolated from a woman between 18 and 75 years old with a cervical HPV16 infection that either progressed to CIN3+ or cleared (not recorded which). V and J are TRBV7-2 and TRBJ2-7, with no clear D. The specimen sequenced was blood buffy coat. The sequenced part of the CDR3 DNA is TGTGCCAGCAGCTTAGTACACGACGAG. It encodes CASSLVHDE. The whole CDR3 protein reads CASSLVHDEQYF.